Listed here are 16 T cell receptor beta chains from one sample, sequenced in a study of cytomegalovirus exposure and HLA in healthy donors. The primer mix had 60 Vbeta and 13 Jbeta primers. Profiling relied on immunoSEQ multiplex PCR, and the TCRdb table lists in-frame clones only, not all of them. The sample contains about 150,000 clones, roughly 84% of which appear only once. Sequencing input: PBMCs. The receptor set was obtained from a boy between 2 and 15 years old in good health and CMV-seronegative.

This clone was counted a single time. This chain uses TRBV5-1 with TRBJ1-1, with 7 bases aligning to TRBD1. J lost 3 bases, V lost 0 bases, and 5 bases had no gene match. Germline-derived CDR1 and CDR2 are SGHRS and YFSETQ. The length of the CDR3 is 15 residues. The CDR3 sequence: CASSLAGGGHTEAFF. CDR3 coding DNA: TGCGCCAGCAGCTTGGCGGGAGGGGGCCACACTGAAGCTTTCTTT.

The V call is TRBV15, the J call TRBJ2-1, with a possible D match to TRBD1 (6 bases). Per the germline V gene, CDR1 is LNHNV and CDR2 is YYDKDF (reference sequence). This CDR3 region has 15 residues. The V end lost 2 bases, the J end lost 4 bases, and 12 bases lay between the germline ends. The CDR3 coding sequence is TGTGCCACCAGCAGAATGACAGGAGATTACAATGAGCAGTTCTTC. Protein sequence: CATSRMTGDYNEQFF.

This clone was seen once. This chain connects TRBV5-4 to TRBJ1-6; 8 nucleotides agree with TRBD1. Losses at the gene ends were 0 bases for V and 12 bases for J; bases not matched to a gene: 5. The CDR3 is made up of 14 amino acids. CDR1 and CDR2 from the germline V gene are SGHNT and YYREEE (reference sequence). CDR3 protein: CASSLDQGARPLHF. The CDR3 nucleotides are TGTGCCAGCAGCTTGGACCAGGGGGCGCGACCCCTCCACTTT. Full variable domain (rest looked up from reference TRBV5-4 and TRBJ1-6): ETGVTQSPTHLIKTRGQQVTLRCSSQSGHNTVSWYQQALGQGPQFIFQYYREEENGRGNFPPRFSGLQFPNYSSELNVNALELDDSALYLCASSLDQGARPLHFGNGTRLTVT.

This clone was counted once. V gene TRBV5-4 combines with J gene TRBJ2-3; TRBD2 matches 14 bases. The trim removed 2 bases at V and 2 bases at J, leaving 4 bases unmatched. There are 17 residues in the CDR3. Germline V gives CDR1 SGHNT, CDR2 YYREEE (reference sequence). CDR3 sequence: CASSLGTSGGLTDTQYF. The DNA for the CDR3 is TGTGCCAGCAGCTTAGGGACTAGCGGGGGCCTCACAGATACGCAGTATTTT.

This sequence joins TRBV6-5 and TRBJ1-4, with 8 positions matching TRBD1. The ends lost 5 bases at V and 5 bases at J; junction bases unmatched: 4. The CDR3 is 14 amino acids. CDR1 is MNHEY, CDR2 SVGAGI, per germline. The CDR3 DNA follows: TGTGCCAGCAGTCACCGGACAGGGAATGAAAAACTGTTTTTT. Amino acid sequence: CASSHRTGNEKLFF.

The gene calls are TRBV13 and TRBJ1-1; D not certain. The CDR3 spans 13 residues. The germline gives CDR1 PRHDT, CDR2 FYEKMQ (reference sequence). V was trimmed by 5 bases and J by 4 bases, leaving 11 bases between them. CDR3 DNA: TGTGCCAGCAGCGAACCCCGGAGCACTGAAGCTTTCTTT. Translated, it gives CASSEPRSTEAFF.

V gene TRBV6-5 combines with J gene TRBJ1-1, with 7 bases aligning to TRBD1. The CDR3 has 13 amino acids. Per the germline V gene, CDR1 is MNHEY and CDR2 is SVGAGI. After removal of 4 bases from V and 1 base from J, the junction contained 0 bases not matched to a gene. This CDR3 is CASSWDRNTEAFF. Here the CDR3 DNA reads TGTGCCAGCAGTTGGGACAGGAACACTGAAGCTTTCTTT.

This clone occurred once. V and J are TRBV7-2 and TRBJ2-1; 8 nucleotides agree with TRBD1. Germline trimming cut 5 bases from V and 3 bases from J; bases unmatched to any gene: 15. CDR3 length equals 18 residues. Looked up from germline, CDR1 is SGHTA and CDR2 is FQGNSA. CDR3 bases: TGTGCCAGCAGCGACAGAGGGATGGCCAGGGGGCGCTACAATGAGCAGTTCTTC. Its translation is CASSDRGMARGRYNEQFF.

The chain carries TRBV9 and TRBJ2-3, with TRBD2 matching over 7 bases. CDR1 and CDR2 (germline): SGDLS, YYNGEE. This CDR3 is built from 15 residues. J gave up 4 bases and V 0 bases, and 5 bases lay outside the gene matches. The CDR3 reads CASSVVAGVADTQYF. CDR3 nucleotides: TGTGCCAGCAGCGTAGTCGCGGGAGTGGCAGATACGCAGTATTTT.

J is TRBJ2-2 and V is TRBV5-6; TRBD2 is a possible D gene (6 bases). CDR1 and CDR2 from the germline V gene are SGHDT and YYEEEE. The CDR3 consists of 15 residues. The V and J ends lost 4 bases and 4 bases respectively, with 14 bases between them. Here the CDR3 reads CASSRGGELTGELFF. CDR3 nucleotide sequence: TGTGCCAGCAGCAGGGGCGGGGAACTCACCGGGGAGCTGTTTTTT.

This chain links TRBV19 with TRBJ2-7; tentatively, D is TRBD2 (6 bases). Trimming cost V 3 bases and J 4 bases, with 16 bases left between them. CDR1 is LNHDA and CDR2 is SQIVND in the germline V gene (reference sequence). This CDR3 contains 15 residues. The CDR3 DNA is TGTGCCAGTAGTATCGAGGAGGGAGTTGGGTACGAGCAGTACTTC. Protein: CASSIEEGVGYEQYF.

Here the CDR3 reads CASSQGATGSYEQYV. The CDR3 nucleotides read TGTGCCAGCAGCCAAGGAGCTACAGGGTCCTACGAGCAGTACGTC. V gene TRBV14 combines with J gene TRBJ2-7; possible D gene TRBD1, 6 bases. The germline CDR1 and CDR2 sequences are SGHDN and FVKESK. This CDR3 has 15 residues. The ends were cut back, 1 base at V and 1 base at J, with 11 bases in the middle.

This clone was seen once. This rearrangement joins TRBV27 to TRBJ2-7; 8 bases line up with TRBD1. With 5 bases clipped from V and 7 bases from J, the junction kept 7 bases outside the gene matches. The CDR3 runs to 13 residues. Germline V gene lookup returns CDR1 MNHEY and CDR2 SMNVEV (reference sequence). CDR3 loop: CASSTGQGEEQYF. In DNA form, the CDR3 reads TGTGCCAGCAGTACCGGACAGGGTGAAGAGCAGTACTTC.

The chain combines TRBV5-4 with TRBJ2-7, with 7 bases that match TRBD1. V was clipped by 0 bases and J by 2 bases; unmatched bases: 2. Germline-derived CDR1 and CDR2 are SGHNT and YYREEE (reference sequence). The CDR3 sequence is 14 residues long. CDR3 in amino acids: CASSLDRGPYEQYV. CDR3 nucleotides: TGTGCCAGCAGCTTGGACAGGGGTCCCTACGAGCAGTACGTC.

The chain employs TRBV19 and TRBJ1-2; 7 bases align to TRBD1. Germline lookup yields CDR1 LNHDA and CDR2 SQIVND (reference sequence). This CDR3 has 16 amino acids. The junction had 16 bases not matched to a gene; V was cut back by 5 bases and J by 7 bases. In DNA form, the CDR3 reads TGTGCCAGTAGTGTTTCCCCGGGACAGCGGGCCCTTGGCTACACCTTC. This codes for CASSVSPGQRALGYTF.

The chain uses TRBV18 and TRBJ1-1; D perhaps matches TRBD1 (6 bases). V was trimmed by 3 bases and J by 1 base, leaving 12 bases between them. CDR3 length equals 15 residues. The germline CDR1 and CDR2 sequences are KGHSH and LQKENI. The CDR3 DNA reads TGTGCCAGCTCACCGTCCGACAGGCGGAACACTGAAGCTTTCTTT. Residues: CASSPSDRRNTEAFF.